This T cell receptor (beta chain) was observed in a study of neurological immune-mediated disorders. This CDR3 comprises 15 residues. The V gene end was trimmed by 5 bases and the J gene end by 4 bases; junction bases not matched to a gene: 12. CDR1 is DFQATT, CDR2 SNEGSKA, per germline (reference sequence). Stored at -80 C, 2 million PBMCs were the source of the unsorted libraries. This clonotype occurred many times. The authors made cDNA by 5'RACE with 10-nucleotide random UMIs. TCRdb reprocessed the 5' RACE reads with MiXCR, giving one entry per CDR3 protein. The sample consists of 30,000 to 40,000 distinct CDR3 sequences, 3% to 4.5% of them appearing once.

This clonotype originated in a man aged 25 to 40 with multiple sclerosis. Sequencing was performed on PBMCs. The genes are TRBV20-1 and TRBJ1-1; TRBD1 matches 8 bases. This CDR3 is CSASSQGAGGTEAFF. CDR3 coding DNA: TGCAGTGCTTCGAGCCAGGGGGCGGGAGGCACTGAAGCTTTCTTT.